What follows are 22 T cell receptor beta chains derived from one specimen sequenced in a study of identical twins. TCRdb re-called the 5' RACE reads through MiXCR, storing one row per CDR3 protein. The sample records approximately 600,000 distinct CDR3 sequences, approximately 9.6% being singletons. The data also belong to a second study, concerning yellow fever vaccine responses in identical twins.

The sequencing input was PBMCs. The origin of the receptors is a woman between 18 and 30 years old in good health.

This clonotype was seen many times. This chain uses TRBV29-1 with TRBJ2-5; either TRBD1 or TRBD2 may supply D (5 bases each). V was pared by 4 bases and J by 6 bases, with 15 bases between. The V gene's germline CDR1 is SQVTM and CDR2 ANQGSEA. The CDR3 contains 13 residues. CDR3 coding DNA: TGCAGCGTTGTTCCCGGGACGTCGAAGACCCAGTACTTC. Protein: CSVVPGTSKTQYF.

There are a few counts of this clonotype. This chain links TRBV7-2 with TRBJ2-7; tentatively, D is TRBD2 (6 bases). Germline-derived CDR1 and CDR2 are SGHTA and FQGNSA. The CDR3 runs to 13 residues. V was trimmed by 0 bases and J by 7 bases, leaving 10 bases between them. The CDR3 is CASSLADYLEQYF. In DNA, the CDR3 is TGTGCCAGCAGCTTAGCGGACTATCTGGAGCAGTACTTC.

The rearrangement joins TRBV2 to TRBJ2-2; 8 bases map to TRBD1. Germline-derived CDR1 and CDR2 are SNHLY and FYNNEI. This CDR3 contains 15 residues. V was pared by 6 bases and J by 3 bases, with 6 bases of the junction left unmatched. The CDR3 DNA sequence: TGTGCCAGCAGAGTCAGGGGGCGGGACACCGGGGAGCTGTTTTTT. Its protein is CASRVRGRDTGELFF.

In its sample, this clonotype was seen many times. The chain couples TRBV4-3 to TRBJ1-2; 8 bases fit TRBD1. Germline V gene data show CDR1 as LGHNA and CDR2 as YSLEER. The length of the CDR3 is 14 residues. V gave up 7 bases and J gave up 7 bases; unmatched junction bases: 11. The CDR3 DNA reads as TGCGCCAGCACCCGCAGCAGGGGGCAGGGTGGCTACACCTTC. It codes for CASTRSRGQGGYTF.

This clonotype was observed a few times. The chain combines TRBV5-1 with TRBJ2-1; TRBD2 matches at 8 bases. The V and J ends lost 1 base and 2 bases, in that order; junction bases with no gene match: 2. This CDR3 contains 15 residues. The V gene's germline CDR1 is SGHRS and CDR2 YFSETQ. The CDR3 reads CASSLNGGAYNEQFF. The CDR3 DNA reads TGCGCCAGCAGCTTGAACGGGGGGGCCTACAATGAGCAGTTCTTC.

This clonotype has at least ten counts. V and J are TRBV6-1 and TRBJ2-2; D may be TRBD1 (6 bases). The CDR3 spans 14 residues. Germline-derived CDR1 and CDR2 are MNHNS and SASEGT. V was shortened by 8 bases and J by 0 bases, with 10 bases between the two germline ends. CDR3 amino acids: CASLDRPNTGELFF. The CDR3 DNA is TGTGCCAGCCTTGACAGGCCGAACACCGGGGAGCTGTTTTTT.

This clonotype was seen only a few times. This chain uses TRBV20-1 with TRBJ2-2, with D possibly being TRBD1 (5 bases). Trimming cost V 6 bases and J 7 bases, with 21 bases left between them. This CDR3 contains 15 residues. Germline lookup yields CDR1 DFQATT and CDR2 SNEGSKA (reference sequence). CDR3 nucleotide sequence: TGCAGTGCGCGAGATCAACAGGTTCCAGGCGGGGAGCTGTTTTTT. It specifies CSARDQQVPGGELFF.

Ten or more counts support this clonotype. This rearrangement joins TRBV5-1 to TRBJ2-2; 11 bases fit TRBD2. The CDR3 consists of 16 residues. Looked up from germline, CDR1 is SGHRS and CDR2 is YFSETQ. The V and J ends lost 4 bases and 7 bases, in that order; junction bases with no gene match: 9. For the CDR3, the DNA is TGCGCCAGCAGCCCGCCACTAGCGGGAGCTAGCGGGGAGCTGTTTTTT. As protein: CASSPPLAGASGELFF.

This clonotype was recorded many times. The J gene is TRBJ2-1, the V gene TRBV11-2, with no clear D. Germline CDR1 SGHAT, CDR2 FQNNGV. This CDR3 is built from 11 residues. The V end lost 5 bases, the J end lost 8 bases, and 7 bases lay between the germline ends. In DNA, the CDR3 is TGTGCCAGCAGCCAGACCTATGAGCAGTTCTTC. Residues: CASSQTYEQFF.

This clonotype was counted at least ten times. The chain recombines TRBV12-3 or TRBV12-4 with TRBJ2-2; the match to TRBD2 covers 8 bases. The CDR3 length is 16 residues. The V and J ends lost 5 bases and 2 bases, in that order; junction bases with no gene match: 7. The DNA for the CDR3 is TGTGCCAGCAGTCCCTCGGCGGGAGGAAACACCGGGGAGCTGTTTTTT. Translated: CASSPSAGGNTGELFF.

This clonotype was recorded at least ten times. The chain employs TRBV12-3 or TRBV12-4 and TRBJ1-2, with unresolved D. This CDR3 comprises 14 residues. Trimming stripped 2 bases from V and 2 bases from J, with 9 bases between. CDR3 DNA sequence: TGTGCCAGCAGTTTAAAACAGCTCAACTATGGCTACACCTTC. Translating gives CASSLKQLNYGYTF.

This clonotype has more than one count but fewer than ten. The chain is built from TRBV10-3 and TRBJ2-5, with D maybe TRBD2 (6 bases). CDR1 and CDR2 (germline): ENHRY, SYGVKD. The CDR3 is 15 amino acids. The V gene lost 6 bases and the J gene lost 4 bases, with 18 bases spanning the gap. CDR3 sequence (DNA): TGTGCCATCAGGAGTACCGGGACTGAGGGAGAGACCCAGTACTTC. This codes for CAIRSTGTEGETQYF.

This clonotype was recorded many times. The CDR3 reads CASRVSGNTGELFF. The CDR3 nucleotides are TGTGCCAGCAGAGTTAGCGGGAACACCGGGGAGCTGTTTTTT. The V gene is TRBV3-1, the J gene TRBJ2-2, with D possibly matching TRBD2 (6 bases). Trimming shortened V by 6 bases and J by 1 base, and 9 bases separated the two germline ends. This CDR3 region has 14 residues. Germline V CDR1 and CDR2: LGHDT, YNNKEL (reference sequence).

The table lists this clonotype with many counts. This CDR3 is CASSAVRAGGPYNEQFF. DNA of the CDR3: TGCGCCAGCAGCGCCGTCAGGGCCGGGGGTCCCTACAATGAGCAGTTCTTC. The rearrangement joins TRBV5-1 to TRBJ2-1, with a weak D call TRBD2 (6 bases). This CDR3 spans 17 amino acids. V was shortened by 4 bases and J by 2 bases, with 19 bases between the two germline ends. Germline-derived CDR1 and CDR2 are SGHRS and YFSETQ.

In its sample, this clonotype was seen a few times. This chain links TRBV29-1 with TRBJ2-2; 9 bases fit TRBD2. Trimming took 6 bases from V and 3 from J; bases not matched to a gene: 5. From germline, CDR1 is SQVTM and CDR2 ANQGSEA. The CDR3 covers 14 residues. In nucleotides, the CDR3 is TGCAGCGTCTTAGCGGGAGTGCACACCGGGGAGCTGTTTTTT. Its translation is CSVLAGVHTGELFF.

The V call is TRBV11-2, the J call TRBJ2-7; weak D call: TRBD2 (6 bases). The CDR3 extends over 15 amino acids. Trimming removed 3 bases at V and 0 bases at J, with 12 bases between. The germline V gene encodes CDR1 SGHAT and CDR2 FQNNGV. The CDR3 reads CASSFVSGSSYEQYF. The CDR3 DNA reads as TGTGCCAGCAGCTTTGTCTCCGGGAGCTCCTACGAGCAGTACTTC.

This clonotype came up many times. The chain links TRBV24-1 to TRBJ2-1, with 11 bases aligning to TRBD2. Germline values: CDR1 KGHDR, CDR2 SFDVKD. Trimming cost V 7 bases and J 5 bases; bases outside gene matches: 6. CDR3 length: 15 residues. The DNA of the CDR3 is TGTGCCACCAGGCCCGGGACTAGCGGTAACAATGAGCAGTTCTTC. Protein sequence: CATRPGTSGNNEQFF.

This clonotype was picked up a small number of times. The chain has TRBV10-3 and TRBJ2-1; 10 positions match TRBD2. V trimming: 6 bases; J trimming: 4 bases; junction bases outside the gene matches: 6. The CDR3 is 15 residues long. The germline V gene encodes CDR1 ENHRY and CDR2 SYGVKD. Written as DNA, the CDR3 is TGTGCCATCAGCCGCACTAGCGGGGAGTACAATGAGCAGTTCTTC. Protein sequence: CAISRTSGEYNEQFF.

The table lists this clonotype with a few counts. The V gene is TRBV6-2 or TRBV6-3, the J gene TRBJ2-5, with D possibly TRBD2 on 6 matching bases. Trimming left V 6 bases short and J 1 base short, with 15 bases between. The CDR3 totals 15 residues. Per the germline V gene, CDR1 is MNHEY and CDR2 is SVGEGT. The CDR3 DNA follows: TGTGCCAGCAGCCCTCCGGGAGCGCTCCAAGAGACCCAGTACTTC. This translates into CASSPPGALQETQYF.

This clonotype occurred a few times. V and J are TRBV27 and TRBJ2-3; the D is unclear. From germline, CDR1 is MNHEY and CDR2 SMNVEV (reference sequence). Trimming shortened V by 5 bases and J by 2 bases, and 11 bases separated the two germline ends. The CDR3 is made up of 14 amino acids. The CDR3 loop reads CASSLWTATDTQYF. CDR3 nucleotide sequence: TGTGCCAGCAGTCTGTGGACCGCCACAGATACGCAGTATTTT.

This clonotype has at least ten counts. CDR3 sequence (DNA): TGCAGTGCTAGAGGGCTAGCGGGGCCCTACGAGCAGTACTTC. It encodes CSARGLAGPYEQYF. The chain recombines TRBV20-1 with TRBJ2-7, with 9 bases that match TRBD2. The CDR3 is made up of 14 amino acids. Germline V gives CDR1 DFQATT, CDR2 SNEGSKA (reference sequence). J was trimmed by 2 bases and V by 1 base; bases with no gene match: 3.

The chain is built from TRBV29-1 and TRBJ2-7; D possibly matches TRBD1 or TRBD2 (5 bases each). Trimming stripped 6 bases from V and 1 base from J, with 10 bases between. The CDR3 is 12 residues long. The germline V gene has CDR1 SQVTM and CDR2 ANQGSEA. The CDR3: CSVLGESYEQYF. The DNA for the CDR3 is TGCAGCGTCTTAGGGGAGTCCTACGAGCAGTACTTC.